The rows below give T cell receptor beta chains drawn from one sample of a study of T-cell memory formation after mild COVID-19. TCRdb reprocessed the 5' RACE reads via MiXCR and lists one record per CDR3 protein. The sample has 140,000 to 150,000 distinct CDR3 sequences, roughly 6.2% seen once. Sequenced: PBMCs or a T cell subset sorted from them (not recorded which). These receptors were taken from an adult woman who had mild COVID-19 (a few samples of this study predate the infection). Cell type and time point are not known. Each CDR3 is given with its conserved first and last residue. Fields, in order: clone size, J gene, V gene, CDR3 protein. Clone size is given for some rows only: seen once, a few or many times, or a class if the clone is expanded.

many | TRBJ1-2 | TRBV5-5 | CASSLDRLIGYTF
- | TRBJ1-1 | TRBV4-1 | CASSQDRTQGGITEAFF
- | TRBJ2-1 | TRBV30 | CAWSVSGGSLKNEQFF
few | TRBJ2-3 | TRBV9 | CASSVDGIGGDTDTQYF
many | TRBJ1-2 | TRBV9 | CASSVAGNYGYTF
- | TRBJ1-1 | TRBV7-2 | CASSLTRTGIPMNTEAFF
few | TRBJ1-1 | TRBV21-1 | CASSIRQGQTLLYTEAFF
few | TRBJ1-3 | TRBV7-9 | CASSHGTGGASGNTIYF
many | TRBJ1-1 | TRBV5-1 | CASSFSARTGARF
many | TRBJ1-1 | TRBV7-2 | CASSLARGWVLGSEAFF
few | TRBJ2-3 | TRBV18 | CASSPPSPSTDTQYF
many | TRBJ2-5 | TRBV9 | CASSVGGQPAQETQYF
few | TRBJ2-6 | TRBV19 | CASNQVNSGANVLTF
many | TRBJ1-2 | TRBV20-1 | CSGTGNYGYTF
many | TRBJ2-1 | TRBV3-1 | CASSRDTGTRSNEQFF
many | TRBJ1-5 | TRBV5-1 | CASSWAGDQPQHF
many | TRBJ1-5 | TRBV14 | CASSLDRGQPQHF
- | TRBJ2-3 | TRBV2 | CASSPYYRTDTQYF
- | TRBJ2-3 | TRBV24-1 | CATSDPTSFDTDTQYF
many | TRBJ2-3 | TRBV12-3/TRBV12-4 | CASSLNSGRISSTDTQYF
- | TRBJ2-1 | TRBV29-1 | CSVETERHGEQFF
few | TRBJ2-2 | TRBV7-2 | CASSSPGTGNTGELFF
many | TRBJ2-4 | TRBV20-1 | CSARTQRVVAKNIQYF
few | TRBJ1-5 | TRBV2 | CASRPRAGNQPQHF
- | TRBJ2-7 | TRBV2 | CASSTRTSAQTQYF
- | TRBJ1-6 | TRBV5-1 | CASRAAGNSPLHF
many | TRBJ2-3 | TRBV10-3 | CAISEWGVSTDTQYF